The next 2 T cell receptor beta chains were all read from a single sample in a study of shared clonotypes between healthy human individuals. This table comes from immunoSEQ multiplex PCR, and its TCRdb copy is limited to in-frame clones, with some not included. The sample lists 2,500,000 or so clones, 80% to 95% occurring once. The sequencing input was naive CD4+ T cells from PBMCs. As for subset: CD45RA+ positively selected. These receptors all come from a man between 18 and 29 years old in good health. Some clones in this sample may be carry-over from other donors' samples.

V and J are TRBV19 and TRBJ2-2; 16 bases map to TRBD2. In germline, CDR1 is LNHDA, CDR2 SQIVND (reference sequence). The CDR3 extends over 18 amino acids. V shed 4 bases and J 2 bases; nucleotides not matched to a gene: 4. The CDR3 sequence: CASSKGLAGGSNTGELFF. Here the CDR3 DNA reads TGTGCCAGTAGTAAGGGACTAGCGGGAGGGTCTAACACCGGGGAGCTGTTTTTT.

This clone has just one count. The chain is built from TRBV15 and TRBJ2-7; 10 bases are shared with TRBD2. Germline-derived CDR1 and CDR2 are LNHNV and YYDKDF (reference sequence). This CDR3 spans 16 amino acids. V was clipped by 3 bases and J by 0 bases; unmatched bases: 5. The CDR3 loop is CATSSGLAGDSYEQYF. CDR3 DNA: TGTGCCACCAGCAGTGGCCTAGCGGGAGACTCCTACGAGCAGTACTTC.